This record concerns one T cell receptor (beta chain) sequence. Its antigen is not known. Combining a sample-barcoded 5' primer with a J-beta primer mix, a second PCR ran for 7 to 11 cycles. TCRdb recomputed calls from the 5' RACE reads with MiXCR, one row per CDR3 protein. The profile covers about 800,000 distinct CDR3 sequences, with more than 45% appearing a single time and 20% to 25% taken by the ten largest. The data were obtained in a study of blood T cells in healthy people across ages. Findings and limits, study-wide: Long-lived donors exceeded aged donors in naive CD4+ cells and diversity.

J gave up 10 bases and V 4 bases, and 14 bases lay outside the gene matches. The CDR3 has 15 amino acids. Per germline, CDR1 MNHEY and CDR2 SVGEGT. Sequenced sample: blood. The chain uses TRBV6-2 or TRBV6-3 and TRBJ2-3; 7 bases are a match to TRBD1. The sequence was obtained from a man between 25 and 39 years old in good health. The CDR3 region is CASSSGDRWGGSQYF. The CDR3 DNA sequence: TGTGCCAGCAGTTCCGGGGACAGATGGGGCGGCTCGCAGTATTTT.